This T cell receptor beta chain was captured by sequencing in a study of blood T cell repertoires in COVID-19. As processed by the authors: Amplification with reference gene primers provided the estimates of nucleated cell counts. Method: immunoSEQ multiplex PCR; TCRdb's copy keeps in-frame clones and lacks some. V, J and clone size are those of that table, while D and trimming were read from the DNA. The repertoire has approximately 61,000 clones, approximately 83% of them found once; the top ten carry about a tenth. The CDR3 is made up of 13 amino acids. The V and J ends lost 3 bases and 4 bases respectively, with 8 bases between them. Looked up from germline, CDR1 is SNHLY and CDR2 is FYNNEI.

Sequences were obtained from peripheral blood. The chain uses TRBV2 and TRBJ2-3; D ambiguous. The receptor's source is a man aged 45-65 years with COVID-19, enrolled during active disease. For the CDR3, the DNA is TGTGCCAGCAGTGATGCCGGGTCAGATACGCAGTATTTT. Its translation is CASSDAGSDTQYF.